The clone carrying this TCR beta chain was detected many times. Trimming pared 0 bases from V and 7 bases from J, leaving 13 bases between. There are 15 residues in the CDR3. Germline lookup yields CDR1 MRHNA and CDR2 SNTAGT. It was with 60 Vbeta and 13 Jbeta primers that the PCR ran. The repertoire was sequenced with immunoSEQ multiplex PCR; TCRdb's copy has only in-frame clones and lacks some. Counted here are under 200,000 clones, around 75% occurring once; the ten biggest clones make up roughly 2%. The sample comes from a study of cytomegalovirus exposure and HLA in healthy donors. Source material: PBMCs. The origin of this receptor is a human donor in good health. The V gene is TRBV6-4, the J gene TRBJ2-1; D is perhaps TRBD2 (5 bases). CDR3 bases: TGTGCCAGCAGTGACTCGAACGAGGGCTGGAATGAGCAGTTCTTC. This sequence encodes CASSDSNEGWNEQFF.